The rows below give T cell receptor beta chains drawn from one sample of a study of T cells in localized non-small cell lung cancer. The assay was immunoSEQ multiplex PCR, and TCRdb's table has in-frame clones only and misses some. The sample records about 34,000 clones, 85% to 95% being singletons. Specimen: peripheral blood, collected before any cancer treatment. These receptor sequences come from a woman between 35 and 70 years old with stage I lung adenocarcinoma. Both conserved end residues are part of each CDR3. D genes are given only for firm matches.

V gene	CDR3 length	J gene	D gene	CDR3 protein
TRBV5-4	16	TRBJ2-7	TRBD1	CASSFKRGQGAGEQYF
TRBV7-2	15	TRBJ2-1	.	CASSLVAVSYNEQFF
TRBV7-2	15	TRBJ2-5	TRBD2	CASSFQAGERETQYF
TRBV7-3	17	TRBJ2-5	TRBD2	CASSPLQREFRKETQYF
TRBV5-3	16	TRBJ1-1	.	CASPYPRPGVHTEAFF
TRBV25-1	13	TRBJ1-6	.	CASMSSYNSPLHF
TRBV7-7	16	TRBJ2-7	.	CASSLVKGDHSYEQYF
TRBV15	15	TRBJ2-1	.	CATSRSIDASNEQFF
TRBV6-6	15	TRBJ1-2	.	CASSSVGASMDGYTF
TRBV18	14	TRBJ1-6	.	CASSLTANNSPLHF
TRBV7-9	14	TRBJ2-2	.	CASSSLRNTGELFF
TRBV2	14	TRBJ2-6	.	CASSLATGANVLTF
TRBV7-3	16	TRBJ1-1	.	CASSPQAQGSSTEAFF
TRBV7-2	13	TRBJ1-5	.	CASSGQGNQPQHF
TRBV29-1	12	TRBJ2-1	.	CSAEEKDNEQFF
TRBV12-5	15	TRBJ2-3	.	CASGLGGASTDTQYF
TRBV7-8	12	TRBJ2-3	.	CASSPAWGTQYF
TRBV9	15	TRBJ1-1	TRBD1	CASSRTGSLDTEAFF
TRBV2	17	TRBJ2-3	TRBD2	CASSEALRGGYTDTQYF
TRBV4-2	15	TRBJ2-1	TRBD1	CASSQGLRQGYEQFF
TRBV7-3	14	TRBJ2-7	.	CASSLDSERYEQYF
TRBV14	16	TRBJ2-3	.	CASSFYARRTSDTQYF
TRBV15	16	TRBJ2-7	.	CATSRDRRSQEDEQYF
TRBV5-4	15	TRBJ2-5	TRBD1	CASSKQQGGKRTQYF
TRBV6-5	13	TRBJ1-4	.	CASSSTTNEKLFF
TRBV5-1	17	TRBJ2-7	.	CASSSAGAQGAYHEQYF
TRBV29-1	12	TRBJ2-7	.	CSVASGAYEQYF
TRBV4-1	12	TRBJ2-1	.	CAGGRGDNEQFF
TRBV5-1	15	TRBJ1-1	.	CASSQTGPLTAEAFF